Listed below are T cell receptor beta chains from one sample, sequenced in a study of blood T cell repertoires in COVID-19. Assay used: immunoSEQ multiplex PCR; TCRdb lists only in-frame clones, some missing. The top ten hold less than 2.5% of the sample, which has approximately 130,000 clones, approximately 86% seen once. The sequenced material came from PBMCs or T cells enriched from blood (not recorded which). All receptors derive from a woman aged 45 to 65 who had recovered from COVID-19. Both conserved end residues are part of each CDR3. D genes are given only for firm matches. Clone size, where shown, is once, few, many, or a class for clones that have expanded.

-	TRBV5-8	-	TRBJ1-3	TGTGCCAGCAGCTTGGTACAGTCTGGAAACACCATATATTTT	CASSLVQSGNTIYF
-	TRBV3-1/TRBV3-2	TRBD1	TRBJ1-2	TGTGCCAGCAGCCAAGACAGGGGGTATGGCTACACCTTC	CASSQDRGYGYTF
-	TRBV7-9	TRBD2	TRBJ2-3	TGTGCCAGCAGCTTCTTAAGTAGCGGGAGCACAGATACGCAGTATTTT	CASSFLSSGSTDTQYF
-	TRBV14	TRBD1	TRBJ1-5	TGTGCCATCCCGAGGCCATCCCCCCACTGGGACAGGGGGCGGTTTCAGCCCCAGCATTTT	CAIPRPSPHWDRGRFQPQHF
-	TRBV6-5	-	TRBJ1-5	TGTGCCAGCAGTTACAGTGCCGCGAGCAATCAGCCCCAGCATTTT	CASSYSAASNQPQHF
-	TRBV11-2	-	TRBJ1-2	TGTGCCAGCAGCTTAGGCGGGGAGGACTACACCTTC	CASSLGGEDYTF
once	TRBV20-1	-	TRBJ2-3	TGCAGTGCTAGTGAGGGCCCCGATACGCAGTATTTT	CSASEGPDTQYF
-	TRBV4-3	TRBD2	TRBJ2-2	TGCGCCAGCAGCCAACCGGGACTAGCGGGGCTTAACACCGGGGAGCTGTTTTTT	CASSQPGLAGLNTGELFF
-	TRBV9	-	TRBJ2-3	TGTGCCAGCAGCGGACCCGGGACGCAGTATTTT	CASSGPGTQYF
-	TRBV4-1	TRBD2	TRBJ2-1	TGCGCCAGCAGCCCCGGGACTAGTGGTGAGCAGTTCTTC	CASSPGTSGEQFF
-	TRBV29-1	-	TRBJ1-3	TGCAGCACTAGGACAGTCGGAAACACCATATATTTT	CSTRTVGNTIYF
-	TRBV7-9	TRBD1	TRBJ1-2	TGTGCCAGCAGCTTAGGAGGACAGGGGGCCTATGGCTACACCTTC	CASSLGGQGAYGYTF
-	TRBV2	TRBD1	TRBJ2-1	TGTGCCAGCAGCCTTTCGACAGGGATATCCAATGAGCAGTTCTTC	CASSLSTGISNEQFF
-	TRBV2	TRBD1	TRBJ2-5	TGTGCCAGCAGCCGACAGGGACGAGATGGAGAGACCCAGTACTTC	CASSRQGRDGETQYF
-	TRBV6-4	TRBD1	TRBJ1-6	TGTGCCAGCAGCGCCCGGACAGGGCTCTATAATTCACCCCTCCACTTT	CASSARTGLYNSPLHF
-	TRBV19	-	TRBJ2-7	TGTGCCAGTAGTATATATTCAGGCAGGCCCTACGAGCAGTACTTC	CASSIYSGRPYEQYF
-	TRBV7-6	-	TRBJ1-2	TGTGCCAGCAGCTTAGGACAGATCTCCTATGGCTACACCTTC	CASSLGQISYGYTF
-	TRBV5-1	TRBD1	TRBJ2-1	TGCGCCAGCAAGGGACAGCCAACAAGCCATGAGCAGTTCTTC	CASKGQPTSHEQFF
-	TRBV24-1	-	TRBJ1-2	TGTGCCACCAGTGATCCTGCGGGGGGTGACGATGGCTACACCTTC	CATSDPAGGDDGYTF